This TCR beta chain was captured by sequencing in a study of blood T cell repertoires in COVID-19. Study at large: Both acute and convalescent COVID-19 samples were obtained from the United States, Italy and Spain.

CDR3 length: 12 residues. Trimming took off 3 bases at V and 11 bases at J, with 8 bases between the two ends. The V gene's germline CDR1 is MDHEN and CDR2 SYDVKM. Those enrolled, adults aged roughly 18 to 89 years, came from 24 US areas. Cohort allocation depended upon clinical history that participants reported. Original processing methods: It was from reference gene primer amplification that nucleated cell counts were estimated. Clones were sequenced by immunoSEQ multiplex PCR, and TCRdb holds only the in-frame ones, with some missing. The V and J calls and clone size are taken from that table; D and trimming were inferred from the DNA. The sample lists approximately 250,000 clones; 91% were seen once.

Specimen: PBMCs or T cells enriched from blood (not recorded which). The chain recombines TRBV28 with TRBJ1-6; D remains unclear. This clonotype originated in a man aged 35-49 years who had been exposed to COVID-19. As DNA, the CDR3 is TGTGCCAGCAGTTTTATTTTTACACCCCTCCACTTT. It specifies CASSFIFTPLHF. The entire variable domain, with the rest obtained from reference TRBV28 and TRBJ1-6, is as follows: DVKVTQSSRYLVKRTGEKVFLECVQDMDHENMFWYRQDPGLGLRLIYFSYDVKMKEKGDIPEGYSVSREKKERFSLILESASTNQTSMYLCASSFIFTPLHFGNGTRLTVT.